This T cell receptor (beta chain) was found in a study of spatial heterogeneity in lung cancer. Time point noted: blood at routine non-recurrence follow-up after resection. Whole RNA was taken from tumor, nontumor lung or frozen PBMC; it was then sequenced unsorted. This clonotype occurred many times. A unique molecular identifier was carried by every single TCR cDNA molecule. TCRdb fed the 5' RACE reads into MiXCR, producing one record per CDR3 protein. The sample lists about 10,000 distinct CDR3 sequences; around 9.1% were seen once. The CDR3 is 15 residues long. Germline V gene lookup returns CDR1 MGHRA and CDR2 YSYEKL. The V gene end was trimmed by 0 bases and the J gene end by 4 bases; junction bases not matched to a gene: 3.

This TCR came from a female donor with early-stage non-small cell lung cancer. Here the sequenced sample was PBMCs, taken at follow-up. The V call is TRBV4-1, the J call TRBJ1-1; TRBD1 aligns across 9 bases. The CDR3 loop is CASSQEQGASTEAFF. DNA of the CDR3: TGCGCCAGCAGCCAAGAACAGGGGGCTAGCACTGAAGCTTTCTTT.